Shown below are 32 T cell receptor beta chains from a single sample sequenced in a study of CD8+ T cells in alopecia areata. Extracted RNA was reverse transcribed, and the resulting cDNA served as sequencing template. The protocol was immunoSEQ multiplex PCR, while the TCRdb copy is restricted to in-frame clones and leaves out a portion. The data show some 110,000 clones, about 59% seen once. Treatment defined: oral pan-JAK inhibitor, 5-10 mg twice daily. The specimen comprised CD8+ T cells sorted from blood, sampled at week 24, from a patient treated with tofacitinib. Every receptor here comes from a human donor with alopecia areata.

This chain connects TRBV27 to TRBJ2-3, with D perhaps matching TRBD1 or TRBD2 (5 bases each). CDR1 MNHEY and CDR2 SMNVEV come from the germline V gene (reference sequence). V dropped 1 base and J dropped 6 bases, with 14 bases sitting between them. This CDR3 comprises 15 residues. The CDR3 DNA is TGTGCCAGCAGTTTATTCCTAGAAGGGGAGGATACGCAGTATTTT. Translation: CASSLFLEGEDTQYF.

The rearrangement links TRBV30 to TRBJ2-2; TRBD1 matches 10 bases. V lost 5 bases and J lost 3; bases outside the gene matches: 9. Germline CDR1 and CDR2: GTSNPN and SVGIG (reference sequence). This CDR3 region has 16 residues. CDR3 amino acids: CAWGQGDLQYTGELFF. CDR3 DNA: TGTGCCTGGGGACAGGGGGACCTCCAATACACCGGGGAGCTGTTTTTT.

The V and J genes are TRBV5-6 and TRBJ2-3; D might be TRBD1 or TRBD2, each matching 5 bases. Germline CDR1 SGHDT, CDR2 YYEEEE. This CDR3 region has 18 residues. V was pared by 4 bases and J by 1 base, with 22 bases between. This CDR3 is CASSGIGPGKGGTDTQYF. The CDR3 nucleotides are TGTGCCAGCAGCGGAATCGGACCAGGGAAGGGAGGCACAGATACGCAGTATTTT. The complete variable domain, with remaining parts taken from reference TRBV5-6 and TRBJ2-3, reads DAGVTQSPTHLIKTRGQQVTLRCSPKSGHDTVSWYQQALGQGPQFIFQYYEEEERQRGNFPDRFSGHQFPNYSSELNVNALLLGDSALYLCASSGIGPGKGGTDTQYFGPGTRLTVL.

The chain is built from TRBV11-2 and TRBJ2-1; TRBD2 is a possible D gene (5 bases). The CDR3 is 13 residues long. V was shortened by 4 bases and J by 7 bases, with 11 bases between the two germline ends. Germline V gene sequence: CDR1 SGHAT, CDR2 FQNNGV. DNA of the CDR3: TGTGCCAGCAGCTCGCTTGAGGGAAATGAGCAGTTCTTC. Translating it yields CASSSLEGNEQFF.

The chain uses TRBV27 and TRBJ2-7; 10 nucleotides match TRBD1. The V segment lost 5 bases and the J segment 5 bases; nucleotides outside the gene matches: 12. The CDR3 covers 16 residues. Germline V gene lookup returns CDR1 MNHEY and CDR2 SMNVEV (reference sequence). The CDR3 DNA reads TGTGCCAGCAGTCTACCCGCCGGGACAGGGGTGCACGAGCAGTACTTC. Encoded protein: CASSLPAGTGVHEQYF.

The gene calls are TRBV6-6 and TRBJ2-7; 8 nucleotides agree with TRBD2. V was clipped by 0 bases and J by 1 base; unmatched bases: 5. Germline V gene lookup returns CDR1 MNHNY and CDR2 SVGAGI (reference sequence). The CDR3 is made up of 16 amino acids. The CDR3, as DNA: TGTGCCAGCAGTTACTCAGGGGGGACTAGTTCCTACGAGCAGTACTTC. The encoded protein is CASSYSGGTSSYEQYF.

V gene TRBV7-3 combines with J gene TRBJ2-1; D not resolved. Germline lookup yields CDR1 SGHTA and CDR2 FQGTGA. Trimming stripped 3 bases from V and 9 bases from J, with 12 bases between. The length of the CDR3 is 13 residues. The CDR3 DNA reads as TGTGCCAGCAGCTTTGAAGGTGTTGGTGAGCAGTTCTTC. This gives the protein CASSFEGVGEQFF.

This chain joins TRBV5-4 and TRBJ2-3; 7 bases fit TRBD2. V was clipped by 7 bases and J by 4 bases; unmatched bases: 6. This CDR3 has 13 residues. Germline CDR1 is SGHNT and CDR2 is YYREEE (reference sequence). CDR3 region: CASPAGLPDTQYF. CDR3 bases: TGTGCCAGCCCAGCGGGATTGCCAGATACGCAGTATTTT. Full variable domain (outside the CDR3, taken from reference TRBV5-4 and TRBJ2-3): ETGVTQSPTHLIKTRGQQVTLRCSSQSGHNTVSWYQQALGQGPQFIFQYYREEENGRGNFPPRFSGLQFPNYSSELNVNALELDDSALYLCASPAGLPDTQYFGPGTRLTVL.

The rearrangement joins TRBV6-6 to TRBJ1-5; D is unclear. With 4 bases removed from V and 2 bases from J, the gap between germline ends came to 9 bases. The CDR3 runs to 14 residues. Germline CDR1 and CDR2: MNHNY and SVGAGI (reference sequence). For the CDR3, the DNA is TGTGCCAGCAGTTTCCCGGAGGGCAATCAGCCCCAGCATTTT. Its protein is CASSFPEGNQPQHF.

The rearrangement joins TRBV2 to TRBJ1-4; the D is unclear. From germline, CDR1 is SNHLY and CDR2 FYNNEI. CDR3 length: 13 amino acids. Trimming removed 3 bases at V and 5 bases at J, with 7 bases between. The CDR3 DNA follows: TGTGCCAGCAGTGATTACAAGAATGAAAAACTGTTTTTT. The encoded protein is CASSDYKNEKLFF.

This clone was counted only a few times. The V and J genes are TRBV29-1 and TRBJ2-1; unclear D gene. The V gene lost 4 bases and the J gene lost 1 base, with 5 bases spanning the gap. In germline, CDR1 is SQVTM, CDR2 ANQGSEA. This CDR3 has 12 residues. CDR3 sequence: CSVGSSYNEQFF. CDR3 in DNA: TGCAGCGTTGGCTCATCCTACAATGAGCAGTTCTTC.

To note about this clone: Other DNA sequences in this specimen translate into the identical CDR3. As DNA, the CDR3 is TGTGCCAGCAGCTTGGAATTGAAGGGGGCAGACGGGGAGCTGTTTTTT. Protein sequence: CASSLELKGADGELFF. This chain joins TRBV5-6 and TRBJ2-2; TRBD1 aligns across 7 bases. V lost 0 bases, J lost 7 bases, and 9 bases stayed unmatched. This CDR3 region has 16 residues. The germline V gene has CDR1 SGHDT and CDR2 YYEEEE.

The chain links TRBV11-2 to TRBJ1-2; TRBD1 matches at 8 bases. With V trimmed by 4 bases and J by 4 bases, 5 bases remained unmatched. This CDR3 spans 14 amino acids. Germline assignment: CDR1 SGHAT and CDR2 FQNNGV. CDR3 protein: CASSWAGGSYGYTF. CDR3 sequence (DNA): TGTGCCAGCAGCTGGGCAGGGGGCAGCTATGGCTACACCTTC.

J is TRBJ1-1 and V is TRBV4-1; D not certain. CDR1 and CDR2 (germline): MGHRA, YSYEKL. The CDR3 runs 14 residues. The V end lost 1 base, the J end lost 2 bases, and 8 bases lay between the germline ends. The CDR3 is CASSQATANTEAFF. CDR3 DNA sequence: TGCGCCAGCAGCCAAGCAACGGCCAACACTGAAGCTTTCTTT.

This clone was seen only a few times. The CDR3 DNA is TGTGCCAGCAGCTTTCCGCGGGACAGGGAAGGCTACACCTTC. Residues: CASSFPRDREGYTF. This chain joins TRBV5-6 and TRBJ1-2; 9 bases line up with TRBD1. The CDR3 sequence is 14 residues long. The trim removed 2 bases at V and 8 bases at J, leaving 7 bases unmatched. The germline CDR1 and CDR2 sequences are SGHDT and YYEEEE.

This clone came up once. The V and J genes are TRBV30 and TRBJ1-2; maybe TRBD1 (6 bases). The CDR3 consists of 14 residues. The V gene lost 0 bases and the J gene lost 0 bases, with 8 bases spanning the gap. Per germline, CDR1 GTSNPN and CDR2 SVGIG (reference sequence). CDR3 in amino acids: CAWSVGGPNYGYTF. CDR3 nucleotide sequence: TGTGCCTGGAGTGTGGGGGGGCCTAACTATGGCTACACCTTC.

The rearrangement uses TRBV7-9 and TRBJ2-1, with a possible D match to TRBD2 (6 bases). Trimming stripped 4 bases from V and 0 bases from J, with 13 bases between. This CDR3 has 16 residues. From germline, CDR1 is SEHNR and CDR2 FQNEAQ (reference sequence). The CDR3: CASSSRDWSSYNEQFF. CDR3 DNA sequence: TGTGCCAGCAGCTCCCGGGACTGGAGCTCCTACAATGAGCAGTTCTTC.

V usage is TRBV9 and J usage is TRBJ1-1; D is unclear. V was shortened by 4 bases and J by 0 bases, with 7 bases between the two germline ends. CDR3 length: 13 amino acids. CDR1 is SGDLS, CDR2 YYNGEE, per germline. The CDR3 sequence: CASSRRMNTEAFF. The CDR3 DNA is TGTGCCAGCAGCAGAAGGATGAACACTGAAGCTTTCTTT.

The V gene is TRBV29-1, the J gene TRBJ1-1; possibly TRBD1 for D (5 bases). Per the germline V gene, CDR1 is SQVTM and CDR2 is ANQGSEA. This CDR3 is built from 17 residues. With 3 bases removed from V and 7 bases from J, the gap between germline ends came to 27 bases. The CDR3 protein is CSVEGLPDGGNPNEAFF. For the CDR3, the DNA is TGCAGCGTTGAGGGGCTCCCGGACGGGGGGAACCCCAATGAAGCTTTCTTT.

The rearrangement joins TRBV5-1 to TRBJ1-1; no clear D. The CDR3 is 11 residues long. V dropped 2 bases and J dropped 2 bases, with 1 base sitting between them. Germline V gene sequence: CDR1 SGHRS, CDR2 YFSETQ. This CDR3 reads CASSFNTEAFF. As DNA, the CDR3 is TGCGCCAGCAGCTTTAACACTGAAGCTTTCTTT.

This chain links TRBV6-4 with TRBJ2-2; no definite D call. In germline, CDR1 is MRHNA, CDR2 SNTAGT. The CDR3 has 15 amino acids. The V gene lost 3 bases and the J gene lost 1 base, with 9 bases spanning the gap. CDR3 sequence: CASSEGGENTGELFF. The CDR3 bases are TGTGCCAGCAGTGAAGGTGGGGAGAACACCGGGGAGCTGTTTTTT.

V is TRBV6-5 and J is TRBJ1-2; the D gene is possibly TRBD1 (6 bases). V dropped 0 bases and J dropped 8 bases, with 13 bases sitting between them. The germline gives CDR1 MNHEY, CDR2 SVGAGI. This CDR3 is 14 amino acids long. This CDR3 reads CASSYSEGGEGYTF. CDR3 nucleotides: TGTGCCAGCAGTTACTCCGAAGGGGGTGAGGGCTACACCTTC.

This chain uses TRBV28 with TRBJ2-7, with D perhaps matching TRBD2 (6 bases). Trimming took 2 bases from V and 5 from J, leaving 7 bases between them. Looked up from germline, CDR1 is MDHEN and CDR2 is SYDVKM. The CDR3 is 12 amino acids. CDR3 in amino acids: CASSLGGNEQYF. CDR3 DNA: TGTGCCAGCAGTTTAGGAGGGAACGAGCAGTACTTC.

This clone was detected a few times. The chain has TRBV10-3 and TRBJ1-3, with no clear D. The CDR3 runs to 14 residues. Deletions cut 3 bases from V and 4 bases from J, with 10 bases between. Germline V gene sequence: CDR1 ENHRY, CDR2 SYGVKD. The CDR3 DNA is TGTGCCATCAGTGATCCAGGTTCAGGAAACACCATATATTTT. It codes for CAISDPGSGNTIYF.

The chain employs TRBV4-2 and TRBJ2-5, with 9 nucleotides matching TRBD2. With V trimmed by 0 bases and J by 0 bases, 5 bases remained unmatched. Per germline, CDR1 LGHNA and CDR2 YNFKEQ. This CDR3 has 17 residues. CDR3 region: CASSQDLGTSYQETQYF. CDR3 bases: TGTGCCAGCAGCCAAGATCTCGGGACTAGCTACCAAGAGACCCAGTACTTC.

The chain has TRBV30 and TRBJ1-1, with D uncertain. This CDR3 has 11 residues. Germline CDR1 reads GTSNPN; CDR2 reads SVGIG (reference sequence). Deletions cut 7 bases from V and 1 base from J, with 7 bases between. CDR3 bases: TGTGCCTTTGGGCGGAACACTGAAGCTTTCTTT. It specifies CAFGRNTEAFF. The full variable domain, with the rest looked up from reference TRBV30 and TRBJ1-1, is SQTIHQWPATLVQPVGSPLSLECTVEGTSNPNLYWYRQAAGRGLQLLFYSVGIGQISSEVPQNLSASRPQDRQFILSSKKLLLSDSGFYLCAFGRNTEAFFGQGTRLTVV.

The rearrangement joins TRBV29-1 to TRBJ1-2; D is possibly TRBD1 (6 bases). The germline CDR1 and CDR2 sequences are SQVTM and ANQGSEA. Trimming removed 3 bases at V and 11 bases at J, with 16 bases between. This CDR3 contains 12 residues. CDR3 region: CSVDPGEGEYTF. In DNA, the CDR3 is TGCAGCGTTGACCCCGGAGAGGGGGAATACACCTTC.

This clone was recorded only once. The rearrangement uses TRBV5-1 and TRBJ1-2, with D maybe TRBD1 (6 bases). The length of the CDR3 is 17 residues. V was shortened by 4 bases and J by 3 bases, with 22 bases between the two germline ends. Germline lookup yields CDR1 SGHRS and CDR2 YFSETQ. The DNA of the CDR3 is TGCGCCAGCAGCCCTCGGGACACCAGGACGGTAGACTATGGCTACACCTTC. Translated, it gives CASSPRDTRTVDYGYTF.

J is TRBJ1-3 and V is TRBV13; the D is unclear. Per the germline V gene, CDR1 is PRHDT and CDR2 is FYEKMQ (reference sequence). V was shortened by 6 bases and J by 0 bases, with 6 bases between the two germline ends. This CDR3 has 13 residues. Here the CDR3 reads CASSASSGNTIYF. CDR3 nucleotides: TGTGCCAGCAGTGCGAGCTCTGGAAACACCATATATTTT.

The chain uses TRBV12-5 and TRBJ2-5; no firm D call. Trimming removed 0 bases from V and 4 bases from J, with 15 bases in between. The CDR3 totals 16 residues. Germline V gene sequence: CDR1 LGHNT, CDR2 FRNRAP. The CDR3, as DNA: TGTGCTAGTGGTTTGGTAGAATCTAGAATCGGAGAGACCCAGTACTTC. This encodes CASGLVESRIGETQYF.

The V and J genes are TRBV12-5 and TRBJ1-5, with 7 bases lining up with TRBD1. Trimming cost V 5 bases and J 7 bases; bases outside gene matches: 5. Germline V gives CDR1 LGHNT, CDR2 FRNRAP. The length of the CDR3 is 13 residues. This CDR3 is CASGHQGGQPQHF. The DNA of the CDR3 is TGTGCTAGTGGTCATCAGGGGGGCCAGCCCCAGCATTTT.

The chain combines TRBV27 with TRBJ1-6; 7 bases are a match to TRBD1. The germline V gene has CDR1 MNHEY and CDR2 SMNVEV (reference sequence). V was pared by 6 bases and J by 4 bases, with 6 bases of the junction left unmatched. The CDR3 is 15 amino acids. CDR3 coding DNA: TGTGCCAGCAGCCCAGGGGGAGGTTATAATTCACCCCTCCACTTT. Translated, it gives CASSPGGGYNSPLHF.